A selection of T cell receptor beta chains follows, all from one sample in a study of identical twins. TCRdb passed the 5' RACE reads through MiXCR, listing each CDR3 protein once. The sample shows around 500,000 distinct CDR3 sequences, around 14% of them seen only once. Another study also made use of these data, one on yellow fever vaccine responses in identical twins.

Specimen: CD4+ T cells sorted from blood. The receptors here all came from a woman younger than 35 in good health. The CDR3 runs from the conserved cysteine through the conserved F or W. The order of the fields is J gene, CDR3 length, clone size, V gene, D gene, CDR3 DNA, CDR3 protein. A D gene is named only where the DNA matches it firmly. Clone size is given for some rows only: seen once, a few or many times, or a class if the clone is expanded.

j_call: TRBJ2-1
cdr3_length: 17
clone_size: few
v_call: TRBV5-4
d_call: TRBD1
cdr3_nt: TGTGCCAGCAGCTTGGAACCACAGGGGGCCCCCTACAATGAGCAGTTCTTC
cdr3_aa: CASSLEPQGAPYNEQFF

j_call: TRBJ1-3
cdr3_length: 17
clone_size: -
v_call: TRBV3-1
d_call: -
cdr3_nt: TGTGCCAGCAGCCAAGTGACGTTCGGGAGCTCTGGAAACACCATATATTTT
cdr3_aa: CASSQVTFGSSGNTIYF

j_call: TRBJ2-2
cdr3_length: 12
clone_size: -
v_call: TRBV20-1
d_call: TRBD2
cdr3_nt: TGCACCTGGCGAGGGAGGGTCGGGGAGCTGTTTTTT
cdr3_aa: CTWRGRVGELFF

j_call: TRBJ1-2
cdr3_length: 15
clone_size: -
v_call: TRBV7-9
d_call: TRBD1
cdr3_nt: TGTGCCAGCAGCGTCCCGGGACAGGGGAACTATGGCTACACCTTC
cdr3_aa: CASSVPGQGNYGYTF

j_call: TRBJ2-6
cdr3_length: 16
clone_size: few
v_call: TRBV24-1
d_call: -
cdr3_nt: TGTGCCACCAGTGATTTTTCGGCTACTGGGGCCAACGTCCTGACTTTC
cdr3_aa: CATSDFSATGANVLTF

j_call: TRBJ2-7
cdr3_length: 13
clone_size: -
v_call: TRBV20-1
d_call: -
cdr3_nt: TGCAGTGCTAGTAAGGCTAGCGCCTACGAGCAGTACTTC
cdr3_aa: CSASKASAYEQYF

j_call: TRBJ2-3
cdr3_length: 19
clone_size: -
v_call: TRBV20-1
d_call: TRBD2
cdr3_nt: TGCAGTGCCACGGGACTAGCGGGGGGATCCTCATATAGCACAGATACGCAGTATTTT
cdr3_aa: CSATGLAGGSSYSTDTQYF

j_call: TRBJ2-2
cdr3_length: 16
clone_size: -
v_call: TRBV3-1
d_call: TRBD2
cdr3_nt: TGTGCCAGCAGCGGGAGCGGGAGGGCCTACACCGGGGAGCTGTTTTTT
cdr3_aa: CASSGSGRAYTGELFF

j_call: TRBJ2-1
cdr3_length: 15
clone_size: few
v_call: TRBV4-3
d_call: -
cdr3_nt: TGCGCCAGCAGCCAAGGACTACAGGCCTACAATGAGCAGTTCTTC
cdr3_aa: CASSQGLQAYNEQFF

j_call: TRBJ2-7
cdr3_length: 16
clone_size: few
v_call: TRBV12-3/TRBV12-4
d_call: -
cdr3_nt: TGTGCCAGCAGCCCCCTCGGGACGCATACCTCCTACGAGCAGTACTTC
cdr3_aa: CASSPLGTHTSYEQYF

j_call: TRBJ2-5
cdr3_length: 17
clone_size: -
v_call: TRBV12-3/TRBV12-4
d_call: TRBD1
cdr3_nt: TGTGCCAGCACCGAGGGGGCTTTGTCGGGGAGACGGGAGACCCAGTACTTC
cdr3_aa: CASTEGALSGRRETQYF

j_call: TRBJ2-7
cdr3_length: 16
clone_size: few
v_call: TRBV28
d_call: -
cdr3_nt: TGTGCCAGCAGTCCCCCTGGGACTCCTAGCTCCTACGAGCAGTACTTC
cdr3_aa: CASSPPGTPSSYEQYF

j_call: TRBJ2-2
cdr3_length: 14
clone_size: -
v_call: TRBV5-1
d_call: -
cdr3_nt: TGCGCCAGCAGCTTGGTTACTAGCTCCGGGGAGCTGTTTTTT
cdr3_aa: CASSLVTSSGELFF

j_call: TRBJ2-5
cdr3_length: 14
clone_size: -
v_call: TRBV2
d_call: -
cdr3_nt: TGTGCCAGCAGATTTGACAGGTACCAAGAGACCCAGTACTTC
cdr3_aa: CASRFDRYQETQYF

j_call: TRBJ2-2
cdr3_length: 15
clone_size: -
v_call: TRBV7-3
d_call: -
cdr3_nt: TGTGCCAGCAGCTTATATGGGGAGTACACCGGGGAGCTGTTTTTT
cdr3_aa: CASSLYGEYTGELFF

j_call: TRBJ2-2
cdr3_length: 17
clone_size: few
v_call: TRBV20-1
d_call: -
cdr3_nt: TGCAGTGCCGAGTTGACAGTGGGCTCTGGGAACACCGGGGAGCTGTTTTTT
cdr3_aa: CSAELTVGSGNTGELFF

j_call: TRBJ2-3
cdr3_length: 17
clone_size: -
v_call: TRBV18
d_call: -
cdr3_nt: TGTGCCAGCTCACCATCCTTCTTAGCTGGGGTCACAGATACGCAGTATTTT
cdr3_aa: CASSPSFLAGVTDTQYF

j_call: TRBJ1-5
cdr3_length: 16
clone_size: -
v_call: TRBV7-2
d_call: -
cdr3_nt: TGTGCCAGCAGCTTAGTAGGCGGCGCGGGCAATCAGCCCCAGCATTTT
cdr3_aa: CASSLVGGAGNQPQHF

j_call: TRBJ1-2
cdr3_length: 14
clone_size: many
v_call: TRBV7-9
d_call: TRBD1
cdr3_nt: TGTGCCAGCAGCGCTGGACAGGGGGCTTTTGGCTACACCTTC
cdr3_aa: CASSAGQGAFGYTF

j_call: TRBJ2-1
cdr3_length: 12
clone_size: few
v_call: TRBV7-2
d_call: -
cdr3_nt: TGTGCCAGCAGCCGGGACATCAATGAGCAGTTCTTC
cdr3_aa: CASSRDINEQFF

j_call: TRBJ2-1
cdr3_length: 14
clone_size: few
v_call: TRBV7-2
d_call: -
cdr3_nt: TGTGCCAGCAGCTTAGCTGCGGGGAACAATGAGCAGTTCTTC
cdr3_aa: CASSLAAGNNEQFF

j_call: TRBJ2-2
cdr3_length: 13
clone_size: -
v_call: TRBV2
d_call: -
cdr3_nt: TGTGCCAGTACCCCCCAGAACACCGGGGAGCTGTTTTTT
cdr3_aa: CASTPQNTGELFF

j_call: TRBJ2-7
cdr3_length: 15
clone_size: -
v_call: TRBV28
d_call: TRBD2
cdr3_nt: TGTGCCAGCAGTTCATTTAGCGGGCTCTCCTACGAGCAGTACTTC
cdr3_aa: CASSSFSGLSYEQYF

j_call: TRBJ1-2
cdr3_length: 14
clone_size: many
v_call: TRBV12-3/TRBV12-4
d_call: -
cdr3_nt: TGTGCCAGCCGTGTCGGGGGACTGACCTATGGCTACACCTTC
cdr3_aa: CASRVGGLTYGYTF

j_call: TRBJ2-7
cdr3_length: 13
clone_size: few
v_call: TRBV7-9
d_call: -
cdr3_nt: TGTGCCAGCTCTGGACTACGTGTCGACGAGCAGTACTTC
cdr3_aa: CASSGLRVDEQYF

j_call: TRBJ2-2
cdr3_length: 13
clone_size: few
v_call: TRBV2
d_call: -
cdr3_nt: TGTGCCACCAAACTAGTTAACACCGGGGAGCTGTTTTTT
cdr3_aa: CATKLVNTGELFF

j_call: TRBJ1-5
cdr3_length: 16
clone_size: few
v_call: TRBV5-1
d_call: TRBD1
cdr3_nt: TGCGCCAGCAGGAAGGGGACAGGGATTGACAATCAGCCCCAGCATTTT
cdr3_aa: CASRKGTGIDNQPQHF

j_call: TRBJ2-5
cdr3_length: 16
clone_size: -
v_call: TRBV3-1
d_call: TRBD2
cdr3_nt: TGTGCCAGCAGCCAAGGGGTAAGGGCGGGAGAAGAGACCCAGTACTTC
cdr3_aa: CASSQGVRAGEETQYF

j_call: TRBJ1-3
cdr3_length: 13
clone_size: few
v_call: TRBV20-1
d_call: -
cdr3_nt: TGCAGTGCTCACGCCGACTCTGGAAACACCATATATTTT
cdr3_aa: CSAHADSGNTIYF